Detailed here is one TCR beta chain. The antigen remains undetermined. Profiling relied on immunoSEQ multiplex PCR, and the TCRdb table lists in-frame clones only, not all of them. The sample comprises 2 million to 2.5 million clones, 92% of which are singletons, and 0.37% rests with the top ten. These data come from a study of shared clonotypes between healthy human individuals. General study points: Estimated richness was generally greater in naive than memory subsets.

The TCR sequence derives from a man in his late teens or twenties in good health. Some clones in this sample may be carry-over from other donors' samples. The sample comprised naive CD4+ T cells from PBMCs. Indicated subset: CD45RA+ positively selected.

CDR3 DNA sequence: TGTGCCAGCAGTTCGCTCCACAGGGATCAAGCAGATACGCAGTATTTT. Translation: CASSSLHRDQADTQYF. This chain uses TRBV28 with TRBJ2-3; D is possibly TRBD1 (6 bases). The germline V gene encodes CDR1 MDHEN and CDR2 SYDVKM. V was trimmed by 4 bases and J by 4 bases, leaving 18 bases between them. This CDR3 is 16 amino acids long.